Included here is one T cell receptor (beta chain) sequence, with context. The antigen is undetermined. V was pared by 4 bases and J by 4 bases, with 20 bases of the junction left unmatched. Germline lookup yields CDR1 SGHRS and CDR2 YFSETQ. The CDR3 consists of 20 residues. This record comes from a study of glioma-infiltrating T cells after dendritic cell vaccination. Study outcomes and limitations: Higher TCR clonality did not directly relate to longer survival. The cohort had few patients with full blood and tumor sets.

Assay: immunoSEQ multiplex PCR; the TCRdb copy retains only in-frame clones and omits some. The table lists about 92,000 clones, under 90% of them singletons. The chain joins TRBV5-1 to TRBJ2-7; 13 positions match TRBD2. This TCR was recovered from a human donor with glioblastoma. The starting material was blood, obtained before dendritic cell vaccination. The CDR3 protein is CASSQQGGGLAGSGAYEQYF. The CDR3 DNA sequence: TGCGCCAGCAGCCAACAGGGGGGGGGACTAGCGGGATCGGGGGCATACGAGCAGTACTTC.